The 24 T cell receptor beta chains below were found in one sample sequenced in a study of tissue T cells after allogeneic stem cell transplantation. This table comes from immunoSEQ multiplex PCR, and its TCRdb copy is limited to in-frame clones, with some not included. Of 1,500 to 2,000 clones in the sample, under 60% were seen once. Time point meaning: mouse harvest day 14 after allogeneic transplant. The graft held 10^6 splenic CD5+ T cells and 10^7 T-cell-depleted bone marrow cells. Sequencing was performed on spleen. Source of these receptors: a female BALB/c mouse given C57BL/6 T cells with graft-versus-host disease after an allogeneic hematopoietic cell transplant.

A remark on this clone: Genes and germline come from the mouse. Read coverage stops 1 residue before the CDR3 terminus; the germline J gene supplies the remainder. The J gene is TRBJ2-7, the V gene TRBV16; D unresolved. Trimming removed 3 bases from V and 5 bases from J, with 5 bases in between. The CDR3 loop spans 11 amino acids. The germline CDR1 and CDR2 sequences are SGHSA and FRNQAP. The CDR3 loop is CASSFPNEQYF. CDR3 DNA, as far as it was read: TGTGCAAGCAGCTTCCCTAATGAACAGTAC.

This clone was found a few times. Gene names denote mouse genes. The DNA read from the CDR3 is TGCACCTGCAGTGCAGATGGGGACACAGAAGTCTTC. It specifies CTCSADGDTEVF. In full, the CDR3 reads CTCSADGDTEVFF. The genes are TRBV1 and TRBJ1-1; D unresolved. The CDR3 end falls 1 residue outside the read, so it is completed with the germline J gene. There are 13 residues in the CDR3. Germline CDR1 is NSQYPW and CDR2 is LRSPGD (reference sequence). V lost 0 bases to trimming and J lost 3 bases, with 5 bases between them.

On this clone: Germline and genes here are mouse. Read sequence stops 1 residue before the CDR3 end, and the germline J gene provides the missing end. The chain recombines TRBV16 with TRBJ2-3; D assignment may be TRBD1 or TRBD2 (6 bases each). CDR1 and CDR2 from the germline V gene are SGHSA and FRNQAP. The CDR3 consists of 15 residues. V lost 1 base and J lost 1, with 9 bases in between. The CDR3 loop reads CASSLVGGGAETLYF. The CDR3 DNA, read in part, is TGTGCAAGCAGCTTAGTCGGGGGCGGTGCAGAAACGCTGTAT.

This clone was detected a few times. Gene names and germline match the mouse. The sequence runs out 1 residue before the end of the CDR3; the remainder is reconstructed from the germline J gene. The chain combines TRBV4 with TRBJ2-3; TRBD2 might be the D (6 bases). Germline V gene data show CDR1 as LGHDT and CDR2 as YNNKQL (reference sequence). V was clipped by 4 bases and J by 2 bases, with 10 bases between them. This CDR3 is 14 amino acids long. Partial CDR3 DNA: TGTGCCAGCAGCTGGGTGGGGGTTGCAGAAACGCTGTAT. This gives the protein CASSWVGVAETLY. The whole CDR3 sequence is CASSWVGVAETLYF.

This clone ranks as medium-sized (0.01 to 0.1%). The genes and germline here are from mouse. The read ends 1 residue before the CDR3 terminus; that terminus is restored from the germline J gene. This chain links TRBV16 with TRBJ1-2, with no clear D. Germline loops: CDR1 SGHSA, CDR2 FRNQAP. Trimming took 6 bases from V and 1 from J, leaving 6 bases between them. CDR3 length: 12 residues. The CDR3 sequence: CASSPGNSDYTF. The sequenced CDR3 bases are TGTGCAAGCAGTCCAGGAAACTCCGACTACACC.

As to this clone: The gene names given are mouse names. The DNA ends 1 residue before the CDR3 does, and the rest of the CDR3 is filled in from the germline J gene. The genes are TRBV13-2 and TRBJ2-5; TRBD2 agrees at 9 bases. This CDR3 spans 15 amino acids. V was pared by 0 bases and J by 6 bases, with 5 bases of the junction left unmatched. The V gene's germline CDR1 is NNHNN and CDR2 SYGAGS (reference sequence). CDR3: CASGDAWGGGDTQYF. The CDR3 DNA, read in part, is TGTGCCAGCGGTGATGCTTGGGGGGGCGGGGACACCCAGTAC.

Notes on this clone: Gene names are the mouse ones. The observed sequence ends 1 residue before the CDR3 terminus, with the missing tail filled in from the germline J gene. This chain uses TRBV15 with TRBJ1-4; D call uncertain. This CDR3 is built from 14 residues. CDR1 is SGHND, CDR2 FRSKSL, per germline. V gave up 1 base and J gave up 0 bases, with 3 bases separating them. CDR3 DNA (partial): TGTGCCAGCAGTTTAGACTTTTCCAACGAAAGATTATTT. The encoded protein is CASSLDFSNERLF. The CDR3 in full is CASSLDFSNERLFF.

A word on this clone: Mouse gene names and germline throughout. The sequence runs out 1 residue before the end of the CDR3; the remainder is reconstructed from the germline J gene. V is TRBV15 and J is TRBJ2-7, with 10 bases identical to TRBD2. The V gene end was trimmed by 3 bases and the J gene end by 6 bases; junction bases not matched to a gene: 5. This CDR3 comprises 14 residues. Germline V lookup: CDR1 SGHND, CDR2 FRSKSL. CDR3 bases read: TGTGCCAGCAGTTTCTGGGGGGGCGATGTTGAACAGTAC. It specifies CASSFWGGDVEQY. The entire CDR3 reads CASSFWGGDVEQYF.

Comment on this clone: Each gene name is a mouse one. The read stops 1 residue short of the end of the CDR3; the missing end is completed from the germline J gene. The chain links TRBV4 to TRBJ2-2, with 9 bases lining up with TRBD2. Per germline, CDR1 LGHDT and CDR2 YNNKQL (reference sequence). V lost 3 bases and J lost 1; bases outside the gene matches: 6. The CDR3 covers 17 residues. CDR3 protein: CASSYLTGGVNTGQLYF. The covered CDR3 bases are TGTGCCAGCAGCTACCTGACTGGGGGCGTAAACACCGGGCAGCTCTAC.

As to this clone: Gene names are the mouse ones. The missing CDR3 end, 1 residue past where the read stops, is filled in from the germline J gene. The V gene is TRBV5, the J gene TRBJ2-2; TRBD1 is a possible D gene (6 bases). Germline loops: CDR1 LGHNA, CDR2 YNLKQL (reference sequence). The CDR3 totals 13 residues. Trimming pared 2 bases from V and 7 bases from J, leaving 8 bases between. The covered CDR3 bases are TGTGCCAGCAGCCAACAGGGGTTCGGGCAGCTCTAC. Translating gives CASSQQGFGQLY. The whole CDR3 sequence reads CASSQQGFGQLYF.

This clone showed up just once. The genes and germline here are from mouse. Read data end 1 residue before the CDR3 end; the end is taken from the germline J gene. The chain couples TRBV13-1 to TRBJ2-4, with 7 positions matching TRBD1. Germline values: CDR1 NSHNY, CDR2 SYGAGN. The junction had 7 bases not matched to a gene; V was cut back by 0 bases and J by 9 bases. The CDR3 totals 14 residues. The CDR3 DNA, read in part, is TGTGCCAGCAGTGATGAACAGGGGATGAGAACCTTGTAC. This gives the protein CASSDEQGMRTLY. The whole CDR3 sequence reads CASSDEQGMRTLYF.

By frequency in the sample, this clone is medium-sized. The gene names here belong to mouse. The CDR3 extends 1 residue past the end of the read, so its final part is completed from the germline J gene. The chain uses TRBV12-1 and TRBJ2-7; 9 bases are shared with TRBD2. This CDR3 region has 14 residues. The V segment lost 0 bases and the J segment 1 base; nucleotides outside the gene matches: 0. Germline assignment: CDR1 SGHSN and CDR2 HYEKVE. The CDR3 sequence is CASSLTGGSYEQYF. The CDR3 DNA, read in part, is TGTGCCAGCTCTCTCACTGGGGGGTCCTATGAACAGTAC.

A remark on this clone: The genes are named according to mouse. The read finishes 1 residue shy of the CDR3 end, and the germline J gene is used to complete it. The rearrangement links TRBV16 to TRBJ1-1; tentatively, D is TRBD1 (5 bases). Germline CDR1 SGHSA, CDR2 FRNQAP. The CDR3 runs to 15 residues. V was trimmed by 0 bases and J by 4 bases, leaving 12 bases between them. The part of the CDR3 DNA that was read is TGTGCAAGCAGCTTAGAGGTGGGGGGTGGCACAGAAGTCTTC. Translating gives CASSLEVGGGTEVF. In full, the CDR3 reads CASSLEVGGGTEVFF.

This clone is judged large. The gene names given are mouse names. CDR3 DNA, as far as it was read: TGTGCCAGCTCGGGACTGGGAGGTGAACAGTAC. Protein product: CASSGLGGEQY. The full CDR3 protein is CASSGLGGEQYF. The rearrangement links TRBV12-1 to TRBJ2-7; 9 nucleotides agree with TRBD2. The missing CDR3 end, 1 residue past where the read stops, is filled in from the germline J gene. This CDR3 is 12 amino acids long. CDR1 and CDR2 from the germline V gene are SGHSN and HYEKVE. Trimming took 4 bases from V and 6 from J; bases not matched to a gene: 3.

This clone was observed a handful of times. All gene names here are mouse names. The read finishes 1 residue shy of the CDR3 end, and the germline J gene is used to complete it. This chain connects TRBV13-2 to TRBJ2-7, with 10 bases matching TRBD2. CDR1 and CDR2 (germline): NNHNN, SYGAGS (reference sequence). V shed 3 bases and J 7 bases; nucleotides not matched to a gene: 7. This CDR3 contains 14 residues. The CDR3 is CASGGGLGDGEQYF. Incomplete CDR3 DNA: TGTGCCAGCGGTGGAGGACTGGGGGATGGCGAACAGTAC.

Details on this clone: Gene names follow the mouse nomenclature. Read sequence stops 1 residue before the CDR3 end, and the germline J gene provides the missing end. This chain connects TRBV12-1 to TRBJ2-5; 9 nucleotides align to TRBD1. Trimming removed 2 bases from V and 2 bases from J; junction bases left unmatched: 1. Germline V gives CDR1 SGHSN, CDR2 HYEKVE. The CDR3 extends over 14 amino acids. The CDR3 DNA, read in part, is TGTGCCAGCTCTCCGGGACAGGGCCAAGACACCCAGTAC. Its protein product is CASSPGQGQDTQY. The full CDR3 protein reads CASSPGQGQDTQYF.

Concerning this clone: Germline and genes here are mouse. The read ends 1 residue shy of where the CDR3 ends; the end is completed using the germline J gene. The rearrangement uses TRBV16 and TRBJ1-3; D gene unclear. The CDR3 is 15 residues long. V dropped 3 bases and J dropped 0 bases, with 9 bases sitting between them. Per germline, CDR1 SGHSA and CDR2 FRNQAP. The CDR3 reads CASSFPAASGNTLYF. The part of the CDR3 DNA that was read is TGTGCAAGCAGCTTCCCGGCAGCTTCTGGAAATACGCTCTAT. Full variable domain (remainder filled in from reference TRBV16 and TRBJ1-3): NAGVIQTPRHKVTGKGQEATLWCEPISGHSAVFWYRQTIVQGLEFLTYFRNQAPIDDSGMPKERFSAQMPNQSHSTLKIQSTQPQDSAVYLCASSFPAASGNTLYFGEGSRLIVV.

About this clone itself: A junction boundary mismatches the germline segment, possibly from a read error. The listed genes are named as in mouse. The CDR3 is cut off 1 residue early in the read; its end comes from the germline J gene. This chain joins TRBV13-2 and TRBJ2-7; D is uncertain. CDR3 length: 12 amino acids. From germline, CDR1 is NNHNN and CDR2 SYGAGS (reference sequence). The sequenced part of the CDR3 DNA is TGTGCCAGCAGTGATGCGATCTATGAACAGTAC. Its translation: CASSDAIYEQY. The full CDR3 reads CASSDAIYEQYF.

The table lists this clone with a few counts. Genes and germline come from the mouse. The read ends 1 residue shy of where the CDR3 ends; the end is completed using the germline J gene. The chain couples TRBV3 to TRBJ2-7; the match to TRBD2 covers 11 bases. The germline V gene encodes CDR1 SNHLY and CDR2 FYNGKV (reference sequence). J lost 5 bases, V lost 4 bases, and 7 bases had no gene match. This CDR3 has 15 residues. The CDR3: CASSSHWGGADEQYF. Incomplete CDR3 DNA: TGTGCCAGCAGCTCTCACTGGGGGGGCGCCGATGAACAGTAC.

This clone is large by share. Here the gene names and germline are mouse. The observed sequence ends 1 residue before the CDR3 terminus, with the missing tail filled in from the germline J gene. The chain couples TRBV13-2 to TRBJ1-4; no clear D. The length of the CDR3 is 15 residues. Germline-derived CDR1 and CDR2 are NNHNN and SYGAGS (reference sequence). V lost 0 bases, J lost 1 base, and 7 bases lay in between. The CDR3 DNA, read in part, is TGTGCCAGCGGTGATGCAGGCAATTCCAACGAAAGATTATTT. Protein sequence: CASGDAGNSNERLF. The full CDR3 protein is CASGDAGNSNERLFF.

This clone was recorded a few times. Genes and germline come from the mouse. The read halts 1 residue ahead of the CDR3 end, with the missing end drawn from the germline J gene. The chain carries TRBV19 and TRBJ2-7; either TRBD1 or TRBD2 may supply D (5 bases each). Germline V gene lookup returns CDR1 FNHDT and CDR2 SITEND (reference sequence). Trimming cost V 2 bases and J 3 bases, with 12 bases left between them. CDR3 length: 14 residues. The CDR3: CASSIRTGGYEQYF. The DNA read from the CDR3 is TGTGCCAGCAGTATCCGGACCGGGGGCTATGAACAGTAC.

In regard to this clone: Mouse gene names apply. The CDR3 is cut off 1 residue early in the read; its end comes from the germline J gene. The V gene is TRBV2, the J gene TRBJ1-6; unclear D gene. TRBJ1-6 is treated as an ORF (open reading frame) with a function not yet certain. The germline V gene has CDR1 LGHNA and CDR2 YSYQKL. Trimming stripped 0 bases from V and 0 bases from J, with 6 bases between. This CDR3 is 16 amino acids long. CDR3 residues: CASSQEGRSYNSPLYF. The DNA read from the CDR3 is TGTGCCAGCAGCCAAGAAGGGCGTTCCTATAATTCGCCCCTCTAC.

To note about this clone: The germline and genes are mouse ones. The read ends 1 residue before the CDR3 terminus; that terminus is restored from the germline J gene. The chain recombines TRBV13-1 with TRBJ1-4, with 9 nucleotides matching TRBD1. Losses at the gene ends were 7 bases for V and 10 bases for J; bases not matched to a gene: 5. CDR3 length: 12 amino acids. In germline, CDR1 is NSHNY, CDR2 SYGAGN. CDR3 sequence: CASGTGRGRLFF. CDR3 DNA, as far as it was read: TGTGCCAGCGGGACAGGGAGAGGAAGATTATTT. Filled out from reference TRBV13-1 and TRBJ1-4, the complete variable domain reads EAAVTQSPRNKVTVTGGNVTLSCRQTNSHNYMYWYRQDTGHGLRLIHYSYGAGNLRIGDVPDGYKATRTTQEDFFLLLELASPSQTSLYFCASGTGRGRLFFGHGTKLSVL.

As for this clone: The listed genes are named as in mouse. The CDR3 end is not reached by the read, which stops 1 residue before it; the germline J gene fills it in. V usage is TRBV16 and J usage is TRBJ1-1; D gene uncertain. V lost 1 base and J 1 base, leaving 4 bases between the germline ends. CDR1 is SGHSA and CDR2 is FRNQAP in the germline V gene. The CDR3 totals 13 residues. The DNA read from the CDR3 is TGTGCAAGCAGCTTAGGAGGGAACACAGAAGTCTTC. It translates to CASSLGGNTEVF. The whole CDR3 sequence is CASSLGGNTEVFF.